This T cell receptor beta chain was obtained from a study of blood T cell repertoires in COVID-19 (dated by TCRdb to 2019 to 2021). About the investigation overall: Samples from collaborators originated in the United States, Italy and Spain and spanned both the acute and convalescent phases of COVID-19. The material from the prospective study consisted of cDNA or gDNA derived from T cells, B-cell-depleted T cells, or PBMCs. The dataset comprised deeply sampled blood TCRbeta repertoires from subjects exposed to, actively infected with, or recovered from COVID-19. The repertoires were made available in a free public database intended to serve as a resource for research on the immune response to SARS-CoV-2. Samples were obtained from the ongoing ImmuneRACE study (first 160 participants) and from over 1,000 subjects provided by 6 global collaborators. Sample metadata almost always included a de-identified subject ID, COVID-19 status, age in years and sex. HLA class I and class II types, where available, came from metadata supplied by the sample provider rather than from assay-based typing. Points the paper makes about the study in general: How much clinical and demographic metadata was included differed by source and by participant, and the metadata was provided uncurated.

Inclusive of the bounding cysteine and phenylalanine, the CDR3 is 13 residues long. The retained sequence is limited to the CDR3, 39 bases, with the frame set at the first base. Deletion took 10 bases off V and 7 bases off J, with a span of 20 bases between the germline ends. The germline V gene (reference sequence) specifies WNHNN as CDR1 and SYGVQD as CDR2. The immunoSEQ Assay, a bias-controlled multiplex PCR, was used to amplify TCRbeta CDR3 regions from genomic DNA. As for the original processing: The number of nucleated cells in each sample was estimated from the amplification of reference gene primers within the assay. To quantify the absolute abundance of each unique TCRbeta CDR3 rearrangement, sequence reads were collapsed and filtered. For each sample, productive Simpson clonality was calculated by taking the square root of Simpson's diversity index across productive rearrangements. TCRdb retrieved this table from immuneACCESS and kept in-frame rearrangements only. Not all clones are present; in checked studies, unresolved V genes account for under half, and no reason is known for the remainder. The V and J calls and clone size were taken over from that table, and D and trimming were inferred from the DNA. The sample records 200,000 or so clones, approximately 85% of which are singletons. Jointly, the top ten make up more than 2.5% of the sample.

Whole blood was collected in K2EDTA tubes by collaborating institutions according to the institutions' own protocols. For TCRbeta analysis, collaborators shipped samples in one of three forms: frozen whole blood, isolated PBMCs, or DNA extracted from either of those sample types. The sample holds one count of this clone. The clone's antigen remains unknown. No much larger clone is present one base from it, and per-base qualities are unavailable. The rearranged segments are TRBV10-1 and TRBJ2-7; confidence is insufficient to name the D gene. The sequence was obtained from a man aged 60 to 69 with acute or convalescent COVID-19. Sequences were obtained from peripheral blood. The DNA reads as follows: TGCGCCATGCACCCCTCGAAGCCTCGGGAGCAGTACTTC. Its amino acids are CAMHPSKPREQYF.